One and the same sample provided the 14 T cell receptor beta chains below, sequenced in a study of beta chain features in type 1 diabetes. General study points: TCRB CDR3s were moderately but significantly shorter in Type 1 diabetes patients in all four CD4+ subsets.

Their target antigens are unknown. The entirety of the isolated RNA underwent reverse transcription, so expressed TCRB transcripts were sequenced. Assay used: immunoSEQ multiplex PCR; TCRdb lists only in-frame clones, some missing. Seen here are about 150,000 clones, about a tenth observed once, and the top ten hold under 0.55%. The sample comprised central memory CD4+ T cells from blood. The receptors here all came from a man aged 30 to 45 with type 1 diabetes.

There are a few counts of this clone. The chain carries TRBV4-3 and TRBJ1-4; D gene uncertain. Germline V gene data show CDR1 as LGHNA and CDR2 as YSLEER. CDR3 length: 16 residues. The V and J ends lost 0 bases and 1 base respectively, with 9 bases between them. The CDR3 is CASSQDQRGTNEKLFF. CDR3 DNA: TGCGCCAGCAGCCAAGATCAACGGGGAACTAATGAAAAACTGTTTTTT.

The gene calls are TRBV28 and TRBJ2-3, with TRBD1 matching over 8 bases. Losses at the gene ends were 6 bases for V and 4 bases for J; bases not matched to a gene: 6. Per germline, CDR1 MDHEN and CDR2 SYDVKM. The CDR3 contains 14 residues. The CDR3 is CASSSGQAADTQYF. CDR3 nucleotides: TGTGCCAGCAGCTCGGGACAGGCTGCAGATACGCAGTATTTT.

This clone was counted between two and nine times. The CDR3 DNA reads TGCGCCAGCAGCGCGGGAGGGTACACAGATACGCAGTATTTT. Translating it yields CASSAGGYTDTQYF. V usage is TRBV5-1 and J usage is TRBJ2-3; 9 bases match TRBD2. The V gene's germline CDR1 is SGHRS and CDR2 YFSETQ. The CDR3 is 14 amino acids. V lost 4 bases to trimming and J lost 2 bases; unmatched junction nucleotides: 2.

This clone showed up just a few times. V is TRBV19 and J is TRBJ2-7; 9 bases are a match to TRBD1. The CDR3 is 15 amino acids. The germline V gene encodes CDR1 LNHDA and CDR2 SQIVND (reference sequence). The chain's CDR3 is CAAFFSGQGFYEQYF. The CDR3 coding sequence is TGTGCTGCCTTTTTTTCGGGACAGGGATTCTACGAGCAGTACTTC.

Written as DNA, the CDR3 is TGTGCCAGTAGTATAGGGACGGACGGGATGCAGTACTTC. Protein sequence: CASSIGTDGMQYF. The rearrangement joins TRBV19 to TRBJ2-7; tentatively, D is TRBD2 (5 bases). Trimming shortened V by 1 base and J by 9 bases, and 13 bases separated the two germline ends. The CDR3 totals 13 residues. CDR1 and CDR2 (germline): LNHDA, SQIVND (reference sequence).

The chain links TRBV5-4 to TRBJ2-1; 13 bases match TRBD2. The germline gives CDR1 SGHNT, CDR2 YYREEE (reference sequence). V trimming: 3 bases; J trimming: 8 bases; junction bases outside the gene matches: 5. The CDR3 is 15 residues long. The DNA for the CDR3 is TGTGCCAGCAGCTACCGGACTAGCGGGAGCGATGAGCAGTTCTTC. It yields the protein CASSYRTSGSDEQFF.

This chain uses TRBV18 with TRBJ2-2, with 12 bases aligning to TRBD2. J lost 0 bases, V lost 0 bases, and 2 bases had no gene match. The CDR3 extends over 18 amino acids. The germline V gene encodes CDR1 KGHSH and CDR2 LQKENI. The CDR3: CASSPPGLAGPNTGELFF. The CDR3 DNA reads TGTGCCAGCTCACCACCGGGACTAGCGGGCCCGAACACCGGGGAGCTGTTTTTT.

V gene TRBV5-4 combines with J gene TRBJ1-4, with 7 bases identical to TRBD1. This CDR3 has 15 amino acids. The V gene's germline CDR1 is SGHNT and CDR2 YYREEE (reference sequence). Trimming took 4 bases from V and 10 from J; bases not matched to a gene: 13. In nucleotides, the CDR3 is TGTGCCAGCAGCCAAGATAAACAGGGGTTTGGAAAACTGTTTTTT. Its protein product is CASSQDKQGFGKLFF.

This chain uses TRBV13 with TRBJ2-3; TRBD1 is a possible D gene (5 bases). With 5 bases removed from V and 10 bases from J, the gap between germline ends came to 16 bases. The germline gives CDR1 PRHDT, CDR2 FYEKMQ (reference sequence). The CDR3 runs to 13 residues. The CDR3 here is CASSKQTVNAQYF. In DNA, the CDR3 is TGTGCCAGCAGCAAACAGACAGTAAATGCGCAGTATTTT.

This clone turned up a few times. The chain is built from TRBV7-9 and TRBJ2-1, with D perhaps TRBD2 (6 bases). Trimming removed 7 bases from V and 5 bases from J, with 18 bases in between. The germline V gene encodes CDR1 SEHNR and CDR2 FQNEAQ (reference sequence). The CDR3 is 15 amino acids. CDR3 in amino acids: CASILSGSPDNEQFF. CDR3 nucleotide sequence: TGTGCCAGCATACTTAGCGGAAGCCCAGACAATGAGCAGTTCTTC.

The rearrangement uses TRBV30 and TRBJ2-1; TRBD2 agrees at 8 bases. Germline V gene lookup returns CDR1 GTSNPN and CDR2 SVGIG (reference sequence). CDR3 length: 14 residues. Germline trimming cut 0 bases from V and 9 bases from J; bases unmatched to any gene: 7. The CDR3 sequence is CAWSVLGSGSEQFF. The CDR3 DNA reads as TGTGCCTGGAGTGTACTGGGCAGCGGGAGTGAGCAGTTCTTC.

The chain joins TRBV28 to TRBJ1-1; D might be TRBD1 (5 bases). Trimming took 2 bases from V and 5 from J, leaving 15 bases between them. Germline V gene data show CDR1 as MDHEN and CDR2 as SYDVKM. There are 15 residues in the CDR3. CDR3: CASSLQGFSGTEAFF. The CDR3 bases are TGTGCCAGCAGTTTACAGGGATTTTCCGGGACTGAAGCTTTCTTT.

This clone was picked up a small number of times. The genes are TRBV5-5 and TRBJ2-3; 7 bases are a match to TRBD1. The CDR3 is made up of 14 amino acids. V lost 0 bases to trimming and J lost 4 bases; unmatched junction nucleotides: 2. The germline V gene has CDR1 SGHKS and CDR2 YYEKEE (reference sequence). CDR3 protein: CASSLAGGADTQYF. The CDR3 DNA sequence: TGTGCCAGCAGCTTGGCAGGGGGAGCAGATACGCAGTATTTT.

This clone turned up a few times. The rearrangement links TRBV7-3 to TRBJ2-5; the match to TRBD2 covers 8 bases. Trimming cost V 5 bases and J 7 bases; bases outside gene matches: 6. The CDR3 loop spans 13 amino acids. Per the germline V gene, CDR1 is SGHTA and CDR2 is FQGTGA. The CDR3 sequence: CASSRSGRGTQYF. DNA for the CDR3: TGTGCCAGCAGCCGCAGCGGGAGAGGGACCCAGTACTTC.